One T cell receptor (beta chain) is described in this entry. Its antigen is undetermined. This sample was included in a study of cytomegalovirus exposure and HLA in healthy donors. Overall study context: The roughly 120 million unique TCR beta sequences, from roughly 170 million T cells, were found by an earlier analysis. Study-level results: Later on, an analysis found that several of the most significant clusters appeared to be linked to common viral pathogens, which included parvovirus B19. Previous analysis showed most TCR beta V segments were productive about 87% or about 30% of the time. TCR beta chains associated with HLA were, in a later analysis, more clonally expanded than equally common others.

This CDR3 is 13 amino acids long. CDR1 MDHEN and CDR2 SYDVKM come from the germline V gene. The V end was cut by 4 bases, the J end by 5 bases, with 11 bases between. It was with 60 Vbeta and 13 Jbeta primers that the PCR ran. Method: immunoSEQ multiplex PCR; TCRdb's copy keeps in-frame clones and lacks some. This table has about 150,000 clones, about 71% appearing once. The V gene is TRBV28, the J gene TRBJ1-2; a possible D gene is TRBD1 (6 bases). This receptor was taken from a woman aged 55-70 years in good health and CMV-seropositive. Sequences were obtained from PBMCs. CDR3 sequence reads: CASSSQQGYGYTF. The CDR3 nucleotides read TGTGCCAGCAGTTCCCAACAGGGATATGGCTACACCTTC.